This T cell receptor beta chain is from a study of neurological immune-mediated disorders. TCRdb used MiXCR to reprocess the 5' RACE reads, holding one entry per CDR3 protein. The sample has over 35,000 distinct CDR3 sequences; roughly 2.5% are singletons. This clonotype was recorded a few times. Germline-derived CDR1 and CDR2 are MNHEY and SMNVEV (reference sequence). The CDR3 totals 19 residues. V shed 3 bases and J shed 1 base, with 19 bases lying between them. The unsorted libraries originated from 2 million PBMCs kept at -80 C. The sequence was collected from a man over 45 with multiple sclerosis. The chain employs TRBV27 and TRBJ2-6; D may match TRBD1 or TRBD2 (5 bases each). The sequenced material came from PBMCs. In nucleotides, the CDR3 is TGTGCCAGCAGTTTGACGAGGGGCAGATCGTTATCTGGGGCCAACGTCCTGACTTTC. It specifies CASSLTRGRSLSGANVLTF. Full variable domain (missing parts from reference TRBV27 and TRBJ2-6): EAQVTQNPRYLITVTGKKLTVTCSQNMNHEYMSWYRQDPGLGLRQIYYSMNVEVTDKGDVPEGYKVSRKEKRNFPLILESPSPNQTSLYFCASSLTRGRSLSGANVLTFGAGSRLTVL.